A single T cell receptor (beta chain) is shown here with its context. The target of this receptor is not known. No per-base quality is available; no much larger clone lies one base away. This sample is drawn from a study of T cell repertoires in cytomegalovirus infection (dated by TCRdb to the late 2010s). General notes on the study: Donor HLA type was relevant to the analysis, as public TCR beta signatures indicated carriage of CMV infection together with the matching HLA type. The full study reports these points: The ex vivo response was dominated by HLA-C-restricted CMV-specific TCR beta clonotypes, which also provided the single most frequent clonotype in two of eight donors. In both this cohort and an independent roughly 350-donor cohort, the cumulative frequency of public TCR beta family members distinguished carriers of CMV infection plus the relevant HLA type.

Sequencing used an Illumina HiSeq 1500. TCRdb reanalyzed the raw reads on its own, using fastp at Q25 for trimming and MiXCR for clone calling, and kept in-frame beta chains. Merged by CDR3 protein, the rows form single entries marked with the most common genes and DNA. The sample table shows fewer than 550,000 distinct CDR3 sequences, and 15% to 20% are seen once. Of the sample, more than 20% is held by the ten largest clones. Material for sequencing was CD8+ T cells from PBMCs. The TCR was taken from a human donor in good health (CMV status not recorded). Some clones in this sample may be carry-over from other donors' samples.

The DNA reads as follows: TGTGCCAGCAGCTTACCCCGACAGGGCAGGAACACCGGGGAGCTGTTTTTT. It translates as CASSLPRQGRNTGELFF. Rearrangement joined TRBV7-8 to TRBJ2-2; 7 of the junction bases match TRBD1. From cysteine to phenylalanine, the CDR3 is 17 amino acids long. The only DNA kept is the CDR3, 51 bases in frame from the first base. CDR1 SGHVS and CDR2 FQNEAQ are derived from the germline V gene. The junction shows trimming of 2 bases on V and 1 base on J, and the gene matches do not reach 7 bases of it.